The entry below gives a single T cell receptor beta chain sequence along with its context. No antigen is known for it. TCRdb's table, derived via immunoSEQ multiplex PCR, lists solely in-frame clones and lacks some. Of more than 95,000 clones listed, around 86% are singletons. These data come from a study of cytomegalovirus exposure and HLA in healthy donors. At the level of the study: In a later analysis, it was reported that the roughly 130 validation repertoires had been produced on the same platform as the 670 or so repertoires belonging to the first cohort. Findings and caveats of the study: Specificity for CMV antigens was confirmed in vitro for a few of the CMV-associated chains. One later analysis, an examination of the 90 to 150 validation repertoires, found that first-cohort TCR clusters tended to co-occur in them.

These donors were members of the approximately 110-subject validation cohort, a group separate from the approximately 670-subject first cohort. Germline assignment: CDR1 SNHLY and CDR2 FYNNEI. V lost 8 bases to trimming and J lost 3 bases; unmatched junction nucleotides: 2. The CDR3 loop spans 12 amino acids. This chain connects TRBV2 to TRBJ2-3; 7 bases are shared with TRBD2. The receptor was isolated from a young woman in good health and CMV-seropositive. The sample comprised PBMCs. The CDR3 DNA reads as TGTGCCAGCGGGGGAGGGACAGATACGCAGTATTTT. This translates into CASGGGTDTQYF.